The 20 T cell receptor beta chains presented below share a single source sample, sequenced in a study of T cell repertoires in cytomegalovirus infection. Via MiXCR, TCRdb re-called the reads, giving one row per CDR3 protein. Of about 400,000 distinct CDR3 sequences listed, 15% to 20% are singletons. The sequencing sample was made of PBMCs. All receptors derive from a human donor in good health (CMV status not recorded). Some clones in this sample may be carry-over from other donors' samples.

The sample holds many counts of this clonotype. V and J are TRBV11-2 and TRBJ2-3, with TRBD2 matching 15 bases. Germline V gene sequence: CDR1 SGHAT, CDR2 FQNNGV. This CDR3 has 18 amino acids. V trimming: 3 bases; J trimming: 6 bases; junction bases outside the gene matches: 10. The DNA of the CDR3 is TGTGCCAGCAGCTTCGAAGTGGGACTAGCGGGAGGCGGGGATACGCAGTATTTT. Translation gives CASSFEVGLAGGGDTQYF.

This clonotype has at least ten counts. V is TRBV7-7 and J is TRBJ2-5; 7 bases align to TRBD2. V lost 4 bases to trimming and J lost 4 bases; unmatched junction nucleotides: 9. The V gene's germline CDR1 is SSHAT and CDR2 FNYEAQ (reference sequence). The CDR3 consists of 15 residues. The chain's CDR3 is CASSYIMGLSETQYF. The CDR3 bases are TGTGCCAGCAGCTATATTATGGGACTATCAGAGACCCAGTACTTC.

This clonotype occurred a few times. This sequence joins TRBV7-9 and TRBJ2-5; 8 nucleotides align to TRBD2. The J segment lost 2 bases and the V segment lost 5 bases, leaving 13 bases of the junction unmatched. From germline, CDR1 is SEHNR and CDR2 FQNEAQ (reference sequence). The CDR3 contains 17 residues. Here the CDR3 reads CASSPQILAGLQETQYF. CDR3 bases: TGTGCCAGCAGCCCCCAGATCTTAGCGGGGCTACAAGAGACCCAGTACTTC.

This chain links TRBV6-5 with TRBJ1-6, with 7 bases that match TRBD1. J lost 5 bases, V lost 4 bases, and 8 bases had no gene match. Germline loops: CDR1 MNHEY, CDR2 SVGAGI. The CDR3 has 16 residues. CDR3: CASSFSGQYNNSPLHF. The CDR3 DNA follows: TGTGCCAGCAGTTTCTCGGGACAGTATAATAATTCACCCCTCCACTTT.

This chain connects TRBV19 to TRBJ2-5; 8 bases map to TRBD2. The ends lost 10 bases at V and 5 bases at J; junction bases unmatched: 9. The CDR3 runs 13 residues. CDR1 and CDR2 from the germline V gene are LNHDA and SQIVND (reference sequence). The CDR3 reads CATSGGAGETQYF. The CDR3 bases are TGTGCCACCTCCGGGGGGGCGGGGGAGACCCAGTACTTC.

V gene TRBV5-1 combines with J gene TRBJ1-1; TRBD1 might be the D (6 bases). The CDR3 spans 15 residues. V lost 0 bases, J lost 2 bases, and 11 bases lay in between. CDR1 and CDR2 from the germline V gene are SGHRS and YFSETQ. CDR3 protein: CASSLEAQGNTEAFF. The CDR3, as DNA: TGCGCCAGCAGCTTGGAGGCACAGGGTAACACTGAAGCTTTCTTT.

This clonotype was picked up many times. The chain uses TRBV7-6 and TRBJ2-3; 8 bases line up with TRBD2. Germline V gene data show CDR1 as SGHVS and CDR2 as FNYEAQ. This CDR3 has 15 amino acids. Unmatched junction bases numbered 8, after V lost 5 bases and J lost 4 bases. The CDR3: CASSQRGPVPDTQYF. Here the CDR3 DNA reads TGTGCCAGCAGCCAGCGGGGGCCGGTTCCAGATACGCAGTATTTT.

The chain uses TRBV6-2 or TRBV6-3 and TRBJ2-5, with 7 nucleotides matching TRBD1. This CDR3 has 15 residues. The germline CDR1 and CDR2 sequences are MNHEY and SVGEGT. Losses at the gene ends were 11 bases for V and 4 bases for J; bases not matched to a gene: 16. CDR3 loop: CAGSLEQGRGETQYF. DNA for the CDR3: TGTGCCGGTTCCCTAGAACAGGGGAGAGGAGAGACCCAGTACTTC.

This clonotype occurred many times. The chain combines TRBV7-7 with TRBJ2-3; perhaps TRBD2 as D (7 bases). The CDR3 is 14 amino acids. The V and J ends lost 5 bases and 5 bases respectively, with 14 bases between them. Germline assignment: CDR1 SSHAT and CDR2 FNYEAQ (reference sequence). This chain's CDR3 is CASSPTGGQDTQYF. The CDR3 nucleotides are TGTGCCAGCAGCCCCACCGGGGGGCAAGATACGCAGTATTTT.

The chain couples TRBV3-1 to TRBJ2-5, with D hard to call. V lost 2 bases to trimming and J lost 2 bases, with 12 bases between them. The CDR3 contains 15 residues. Per germline, CDR1 LGHDT and CDR2 YNNKEL (reference sequence). DNA of the CDR3: TGTGCCAGCAGCCAACGTCGGAACAGACAAGAGACCCAGTACTTC. Translated, it gives CASSQRRNRQETQYF.

This chain connects TRBV12-3 or TRBV12-4 to TRBJ1-1; 8 nucleotides agree with TRBD1. Trimming cost V 3 bases and J 7 bases; bases outside gene matches: 4. The CDR3 has 13 amino acids. CDR3 loop: CASSFRDRSEAFF. Here the CDR3 DNA reads TGTGCCAGCAGTTTTAGGGACAGGAGTGAAGCTTTCTTT.

Only a few counts were recorded for this clonotype. The V call is TRBV12-3 or TRBV12-4, the J call TRBJ1-1; D perhaps matches TRBD1 (5 bases). This CDR3 is 14 amino acids long. V gave up 4 bases and J gave up 0 bases, with 9 bases separating them. The CDR3 protein is CASSWTNMNTEAFF. CDR3 bases: TGTGCCAGCAGTTGGACAAATATGAACACTGAAGCTTTCTTT.

About this clonotype itself: Given a much more abundant clone one base away, this may be a read error. The chain combines TRBV7-6 with TRBJ2-3; TRBD1 agrees at 9 bases. V dropped 7 bases and J dropped 1; count of bases not matched to a gene: 6. Germline CDR1 SGHVS, CDR2 FNYEAQ. The CDR3 is 15 amino acids. As DNA, the CDR3 is TGTGCCAGCACCGTGGGACAGGGCCGCACAGATACGCAGTATTTT. It specifies CASTVGQGRTDTQYF.

The chain links TRBV20-1 to TRBJ1-3; no clear D gene. Trimming shortened V by 6 bases and J by 0 bases, and 12 bases separated the two germline ends. This CDR3 is 14 amino acids long. Germline lookup yields CDR1 DFQATT and CDR2 SNEGSKA (reference sequence). The CDR3 is CSAPAGNSGNTIYF. CDR3 DNA: TGCAGTGCGCCCGCCGGCAACTCTGGAAACACCATATATTTT.

This chain joins TRBV2 and TRBJ2-3; D is possibly TRBD1 or TRBD2 (5 bases each). There are 15 residues in the CDR3. CDR1 SNHLY and CDR2 FYNNEI come from the germline V gene. Trimming took off 4 bases at V and 3 bases at J, with 14 bases between the two ends. CDR3 protein: CASSVDGTTTDTQYF. The CDR3 DNA is TGTGCCAGCAGTGTTGACGGGACCACGACAGATACGCAGTATTTT.

This clonotype came up many times. The chain employs TRBV7-2 and TRBJ1-6, with 9 bases that match TRBD1. The V segment lost 5 bases and the J segment 9 bases; nucleotides outside the gene matches: 11. CDR1 SGHTA and CDR2 FQGNSA come from the germline V gene. The CDR3 covers 16 residues. Here the CDR3 DNA reads TGTGCCAGCAGCCAGGGGGGGGACAGGGCTATTTCACCCCTCCACTTT. Translating gives CASSQGGDRAISPLHF.

Many counts were recorded for this clonotype. The J gene is TRBJ2-7, the V gene TRBV7-8; 11 bases line up with TRBD2. This CDR3 contains 15 residues. V shed 0 bases and J 4 bases; nucleotides not matched to a gene: 2. Germline values: CDR1 SGHVS, CDR2 FQNEAQ. DNA for the CDR3: TGTGCCAGCAGCTTAGCGTCTAGCGGGGGGTACGAGCAGTACTTC. This encodes CASSLASSGGYEQYF.

This clonotype turned up a few times. The chain combines TRBV12-3 or TRBV12-4 with TRBJ1-3; D is perhaps TRBD1 (5 bases). This CDR3 region has 15 residues. Trimming left V 3 bases short and J 3 bases short, with 12 bases between. CDR3 nucleotide sequence: TGTGCCAGCAGTTTCCCGACAGTGGTTGGAAACACCATATATTTT. Its protein product is CASSFPTVVGNTIYF.

This clonotype occurred many times. The chain carries TRBV7-2 and TRBJ1-3; D gene uncertain. In germline, CDR1 is SGHTA, CDR2 FQGNSA. The CDR3 consists of 13 residues. Between the trimmed V and J ends, which lost 4 bases and 5 bases, there was a span of 9 bases. CDR3 coding DNA: TGTGCCAGCAGCTCTGCGATCCGAAACACCATATATTTT. It translates to CASSSAIRNTIYF.

The chain combines TRBV11-2 with TRBJ1-2; a possible D gene is TRBD1 (6 bases). Between the trimmed V and J ends, which lost 0 bases and 7 bases, there was a span of 21 bases. Germline CDR1 SGHAT, CDR2 FQNNGV. The length of the CDR3 is 17 residues. CDR3 protein: CASSLELFGTPLTGYTF. CDR3 nucleotide sequence: TGTGCCAGCAGCTTAGAATTGTTTGGGACACCACTGACTGGCTACACCTTC.